The 4 T cell receptor beta chains reported below all come from one sample, sequenced in a study of OX40 agonist ivuxolimab in advanced cancers. Assay: immunoSEQ multiplex PCR; the TCRdb copy retains only in-frame clones and omits some. The sample includes about 35,000 clones, around four fifths of them seen just once. Material: CD4+ or CD8+ T cells sorted from blood, obtained in a trial of the OX40 agonist ivuxolimab. The receptors here all came from an adult with an advanced solid tumor such as melanoma, head and neck, liver or kidney cancer.

The rearrangement uses TRBV27 and TRBJ1-2, with D tentatively TRBD1 (6 bases). The germline V gene encodes CDR1 MNHEY and CDR2 SMNVEV (reference sequence). The CDR3 consists of 16 residues. V was clipped by 5 bases and J by 13 bases, with 29 bases between them. This chain's CDR3 is CASSDLLEGVGALFTF. The CDR3 DNA reads TGTGCCAGCAGTGACCTGCTCGAGGGGGTCGGCGCGCTGTTCACCTTC.

The chain recombines TRBV29-1 with TRBJ1-1, with D possibly matching TRBD1 (5 bases). The V end was cut by 3 bases, the J end by 1 base, with 12 bases between. Germline V gives CDR1 SQVTM, CDR2 ANQGSEA. The CDR3 covers 14 residues. DNA of the CDR3: TGCAGCGTTGAGTCTCCGGACAAGAACACTGAAGCTTTCTTT. Translating gives CSVESPDKNTEAFF.

This chain connects TRBV9 to TRBJ2-1, with a possible D match to TRBD1 (6 bases). Trimming shortened V by 3 bases and J by 10 bases, and 11 bases separated the two germline ends. CDR1 SGDLS and CDR2 YYNGEE come from the germline V gene. This CDR3 has 12 amino acids. The CDR3 reads CASSGRGTEQFF. CDR3 sequence (DNA): TGTGCCAGCAGCGGCAGGGGTACGGAGCAGTTCTTC.

The chain carries TRBV28 and TRBJ1-1, with D perhaps matching TRBD1 (5 bases). Trimming left V 4 bases short and J 1 base short, with 16 bases between. Germline CDR1 is MDHEN and CDR2 is SYDVKM. CDR3 size: 16 residues. CDR3 nucleotide sequence: TGTGCCAGCAGTTGGGCCCTACAGGACCCGAACACTGAAGCTTTCTTT. Translation: CASSWALQDPNTEAFF.